This passage covers 18 T cell receptor beta chains from one sample sequenced in a study of OX40 agonist ivuxolimab in advanced cancers. The table came from immunoSEQ multiplex PCR; TCRdb's copy has only in-frame clones and leaves some out. The sample consists of 75,000 to 90,000 clones, 85% to 90% of them appearing once. The sample consisted of CD4+ or CD8+ T cells sorted from blood, taken in a trial of the OX40 agonist ivuxolimab. These receptors all come from an adult with an advanced solid tumor such as melanoma, head and neck, liver or kidney cancer.

This chain connects TRBV5-4 to TRBJ2-5; D remains unclear. The germline CDR1 and CDR2 sequences are SGHNT and YYREEE (reference sequence). The CDR3 is 13 amino acids. V lost 2 bases and J lost 2, with 7 bases in between. CDR3 nucleotides: TGTGCCAGCAGCTTTTCTAGACAAGAGACCCAGTACTTC. It is translated as CASSFSRQETQYF. Supplemented by reference TRBV5-4 and TRBJ2-5, the full variable domain reads ETGVTQSPTHLIKTRGQQVTLRCSSQSGHNTVSWYQQALGQGPQFIFQYYREEENGRGNFPPRFSGLQFPNYSSELNVNALELDDSALYLCASSFSRQETQYFGPGTRLLVL.

This chain links TRBV6-1 with TRBJ2-3; no reliable D call. Trimming removed 4 bases at V and 6 bases at J, with 20 bases between. From germline, CDR1 is MNHNS and CDR2 SASEGT. This CDR3 spans 16 amino acids. The CDR3 DNA reads TGTGCCAGCAGTGTGCGGCGAACTTATCCCCGGGATACGCAGTATTTT. It is translated as CASSVRRTYPRDTQYF.

The V and J genes are TRBV19 and TRBJ2-5; 7 bases map to TRBD1. V was clipped by 3 bases and J by 3 bases; unmatched bases: 1. Germline V CDR1 and CDR2: LNHDA, SQIVND (reference sequence). The CDR3 is 13 residues long. The CDR3 loop is CASSMQGEETQYF. The DNA for the CDR3 is TGTGCCAGTAGTATGCAGGGGGAAGAGACCCAGTACTTC.

The V and J genes are TRBV6-6 and TRBJ2-7; perhaps TRBD2 as D (6 bases). Per the germline V gene, CDR1 is MNHNY and CDR2 is SVGAGI (reference sequence). The ends were cut back, 7 bases at V and 3 bases at J, with 13 bases in the middle. CDR3 length: 13 amino acids. The CDR3, as DNA: TGTGCCAGCAAGAGGGAGGCGGGCTACGAGCAGTACTTC. It yields the protein CASKREAGYEQYF.

CDR3 amino acids: CASRVGGSGGVYEKLFF. In nucleotides, the CDR3 is TGTGCCAGCAGGGTTGGTGGCTCAGGAGGCGTATACGAAAAACTGTTTTTT. V and J are TRBV11-2 and TRBJ1-4; D unclear. V lost 6 bases and J 8 bases, leaving 25 bases between the germline ends. The CDR3 sequence is 17 residues long. The germline CDR1 and CDR2 sequences are SGHAT and FQNNGV.

The chain employs TRBV5-1 and TRBJ1-5; D not resolved. The germline CDR1 and CDR2 sequences are SGHRS and YFSETQ. The V and J ends lost 5 bases and 4 bases respectively, with 10 bases between them. The CDR3 is 13 amino acids. CDR3 in DNA: TGCGCCAGCAGTCTAGAGATTAATCAGCCCCAGCATTTT. This gives the protein CASSLEINQPQHF.

The chain has TRBV14 and TRBJ2-7; D gene uncertain. Germline loops: CDR1 SGHDN, CDR2 FVKESK. The CDR3 is made up of 14 amino acids. V lost 4 bases and J lost 2, with 12 bases in between. The CDR3 spells CASSPRPGPYEQYF. The CDR3 DNA reads TGTGCCAGCAGCCCCCGCCCCGGTCCCTACGAGCAGTACTTC.

This clone was detected only a few times. CDR3 bases: TGTGCCATCAGTGAAGGCTGGGCCACCGGGGAGCTGTTTTTT. This sequence encodes CAISEGWATGELFF. V usage is TRBV10-3 and J usage is TRBJ2-2; D uncertain. The V end lost 3 bases, the J end lost 4 bases, and 9 bases lay between the germline ends. The CDR3 spans 14 residues. Germline assignment: CDR1 ENHRY and CDR2 SYGVKD.

The chain combines TRBV14 with TRBJ1-5; TRBD1 matches 9 bases. Germline lookup yields CDR1 SGHDN and CDR2 FVKESK. This CDR3 has 14 amino acids. Trimming took 4 bases from V and 6 from J; bases not matched to a gene: 4. The CDR3 DNA follows: TGTGCCAGCAGCCCGGGACAGGGCATTCAGCCCCAGCATTTT. Translation gives CASSPGQGIQPQHF.

Written as DNA, the CDR3 is TGTGCCAGCAGTGGCAACGCCGGGGAGCTGTTTTTT. It translates to CASSGNAGELFF. The V call is TRBV2, the J call TRBJ2-2; D remains ambiguous. V lost 4 bases and J 6 bases, leaving 6 bases between the germline ends. Germline CDR1 is SNHLY and CDR2 is FYNNEI. The CDR3 has 12 residues.

This chain connects TRBV4-3 to TRBJ1-1, with TRBD1 matching 7 bases. The V and J ends lost 0 bases and 8 bases, in that order; junction bases with no gene match: 9. The germline gives CDR1 LGHNA, CDR2 YSLEER. This CDR3 is built from 15 residues. This CDR3 is CASSQEFGTAGEAFF. The CDR3 bases are TGCGCCAGCAGCCAAGAGTTTGGGACAGCCGGGGAAGCTTTCTTT.

CDR3 residues: CASSLRGDTQYF. In DNA, the CDR3 is TGTGCCAGCAGTTTACGCGGCGATACGCAGTATTTT. This sequence joins TRBV28 and TRBJ2-3, with D unclear. The CDR3 consists of 12 residues. V was pared by 2 bases and J by 6 bases, with 6 bases between. Germline V gives CDR1 MDHEN, CDR2 SYDVKM.

V and J are TRBV4-1 and TRBJ1-4, with 7 bases aligning to TRBD1. The CDR3 length is 16 residues. V trimming: 3 bases; J trimming: 8 bases; junction bases outside the gene matches: 12. The germline CDR1 and CDR2 sequences are MGHRA and YSYEKL. CDR3 amino acids: CASSQPGQVSREKLFF. The DNA for the CDR3 is TGCGCCAGCAGCCAGCCCGGACAGGTTTCGAGGGAAAAACTGTTTTTT.

The gene calls are TRBV28 and TRBJ2-5; 7 bases map to TRBD1. The length of the CDR3 is 14 residues. Trimming at V came to 5 bases and at J to 5 bases, leaving 8 bases not matched to a gene. Germline CDR1 is MDHEN and CDR2 is SYDVKM. CDR3 coding DNA: TGTGCCAGCAGTGTATTACAGGGGACGGAGACCCAGTACTTC. This codes for CASSVLQGTETQYF.

This rearrangement joins TRBV4-2 to TRBJ2-7; D might be TRBD2 (6 bases). The V and J ends lost 1 base and 6 bases respectively, with 16 bases between them. Looked up from germline, CDR1 is LGHNA and CDR2 is YNFKEQ. There are 15 residues in the CDR3. CDR3 residues: CASSQGAVEGLEQYF. Written as DNA, the CDR3 is TGTGCCAGCAGCCAAGGTGCGGTTGAGGGACTCGAGCAGTACTTC.

This sequence joins TRBV9 and TRBJ2-3; D remains ambiguous. Germline assignment: CDR1 SGDLS and CDR2 YYNGEE. The ends were cut back, 0 bases at V and 7 bases at J, with 12 bases in the middle. The CDR3 extends over 14 amino acids. This chain's CDR3 is CASSVESLANTQYF. For the CDR3, the DNA is TGTGCCAGCAGCGTAGAGAGTTTAGCAAATACGCAGTATTTT.

The V gene is TRBV5-1, the J gene TRBJ1-3; no clear D gene. CDR1 is SGHRS and CDR2 is YFSETQ in the germline V gene. V shed 2 bases and J shed 7 bases, with 13 bases lying between them. This CDR3 is built from 14 residues. CDR3 in amino acids: CASSLSYISNTIYF. In nucleotides, the CDR3 is TGCGCCAGCAGCTTATCCTACATCAGCAACACCATATATTTT.

The chain has TRBV5-4 and TRBJ2-1, with 7 bases lining up with TRBD1. The V segment lost 0 bases and the J segment 4 bases; nucleotides outside the gene matches: 4. The CDR3 sequence is 15 residues long. Germline CDR1 and CDR2: SGHNT and YYREEE (reference sequence). The CDR3 region has the DNA TGTGCCAGCAGCTTGGAAGGGGGCGCTTACAATGAGCAGTTCTTC. Its translation is CASSLEGGAYNEQFF.